This T cell receptor beta chain was captured by sequencing in a study of blood T cell repertoires in COVID-19. Looking at the study overall: Italy, Spain and the United States were the sources of the convalescent and acute COVID-19 samples.

This clone has only a few counts. Clones were sequenced by immunoSEQ multiplex PCR, and TCRdb holds only the in-frame ones, with some missing. Here the sample spans about 55,000 clones, 70% to 85% being singletons. Germline values: CDR1 SGHAT, CDR2 FQNNGV. The V gene lost 3 bases and the J gene lost 3 bases, with 12 bases spanning the gap. The CDR3 spans 14 residues. The sequence derives from a man older than 75 with COVID-19, enrolled during active disease. The sample comprised peripheral blood. The J gene is TRBJ2-7, the V gene TRBV11-2; D may be TRBD2 (5 bases). The CDR3 nucleotides read TGTGCCAGCAGCTTGTCCCCGGGGAGCTACGAGCAGTACTTC. As protein: CASSLSPGSYEQYF.